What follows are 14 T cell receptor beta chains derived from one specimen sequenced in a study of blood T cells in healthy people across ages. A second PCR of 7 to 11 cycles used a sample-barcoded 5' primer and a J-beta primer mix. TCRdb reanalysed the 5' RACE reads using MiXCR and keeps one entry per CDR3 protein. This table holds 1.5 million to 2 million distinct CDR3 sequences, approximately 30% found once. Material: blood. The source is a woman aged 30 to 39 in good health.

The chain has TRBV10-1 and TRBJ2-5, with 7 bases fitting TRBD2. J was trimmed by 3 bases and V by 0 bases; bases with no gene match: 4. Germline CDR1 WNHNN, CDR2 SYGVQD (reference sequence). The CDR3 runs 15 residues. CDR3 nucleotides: TGCGCCAGCAGTGAGTCCGCGGGAGATAAAGAGACCCAGTACTTC. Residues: CASSESAGDKETQYF.

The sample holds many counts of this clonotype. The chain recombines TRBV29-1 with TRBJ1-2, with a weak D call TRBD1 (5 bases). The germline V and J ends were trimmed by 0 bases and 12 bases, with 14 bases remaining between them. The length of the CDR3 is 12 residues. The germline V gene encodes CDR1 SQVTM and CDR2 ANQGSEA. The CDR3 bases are TGCAGCGTTGAAGAGGGGGGGAGAGGACACACCTTC. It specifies CSVEEGGRGHTF.

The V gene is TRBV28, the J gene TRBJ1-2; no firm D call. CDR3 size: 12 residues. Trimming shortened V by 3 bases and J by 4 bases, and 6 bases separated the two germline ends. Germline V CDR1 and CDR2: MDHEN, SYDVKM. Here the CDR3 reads CASSFLFYGYTF. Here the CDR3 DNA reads TGTGCCAGCAGTTTCCTTTTCTATGGCTACACCTTC.

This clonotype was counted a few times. The CDR3 spells CASSLTHLNEQFF. In DNA, the CDR3 is TGTGCCAGCAGCCTCACCCATCTGAATGAGCAGTTCTTC. V is TRBV5-5 and J is TRBJ2-1; D unresolved. Germline CDR1 and CDR2: SGHKS and YYEKEE (reference sequence). V was trimmed by 4 bases and J by 7 bases, leaving 12 bases between them. This CDR3 is built from 13 residues.

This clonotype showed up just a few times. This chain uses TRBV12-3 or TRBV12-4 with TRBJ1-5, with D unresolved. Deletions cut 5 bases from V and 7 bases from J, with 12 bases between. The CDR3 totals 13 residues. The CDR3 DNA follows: TGTGCCAGCAGTCCTAGAGGGATGCAGCCCCAGCATTTT. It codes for CASSPRGMQPQHF.

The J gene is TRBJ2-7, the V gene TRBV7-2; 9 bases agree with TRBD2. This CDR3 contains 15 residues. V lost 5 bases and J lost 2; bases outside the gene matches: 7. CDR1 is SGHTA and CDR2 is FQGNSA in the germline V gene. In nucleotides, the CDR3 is TGTGCCAGCAGCCTAAAGGGACTAGCTACCTACGAGCAGTACTTC. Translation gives CASSLKGLATYEQYF. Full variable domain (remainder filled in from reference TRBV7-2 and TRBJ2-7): GAGVSQSPSNKVTEKGKDVELRCDPISGHTALYWYRQSLGQGLEFLIYFQGNSAPDKSGLPSDRFSAERTGGSVSTLTIQRTQQEDSAVYLCASSLKGLATYEQYFGPGTRLTVT.

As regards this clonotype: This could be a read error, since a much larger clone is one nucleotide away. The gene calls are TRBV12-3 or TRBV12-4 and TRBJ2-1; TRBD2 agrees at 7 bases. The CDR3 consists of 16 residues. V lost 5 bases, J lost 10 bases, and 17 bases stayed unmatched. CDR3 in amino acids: CASSPPRGGGIYEQFF. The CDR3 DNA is TGTGCCAGCAGTCCCCCCCGCGGCGGGGGAATATACGAGCAGTTCTTC.

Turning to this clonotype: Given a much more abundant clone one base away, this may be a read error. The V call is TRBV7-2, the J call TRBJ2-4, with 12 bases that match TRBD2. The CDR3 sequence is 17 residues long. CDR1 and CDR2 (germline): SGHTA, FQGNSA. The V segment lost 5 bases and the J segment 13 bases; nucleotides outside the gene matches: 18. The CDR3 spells CASSPELAGGPPLEQYF. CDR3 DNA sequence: TGTGCCAGCAGCCCGGAACTAGCGGGAGGACCCCCCTTGGAGCAGTACTTC.

CDR3 nucleotide sequence: TGTGCCATCAGTGAGTCTATACTAGCGGGAGTAAGGGAGACCCAGTACTTC. Protein: CAISESILAGVRETQYF. The rearrangement joins TRBV10-3 to TRBJ2-5, with 11 bases fitting TRBD2. Germline assignment: CDR1 ENHRY and CDR2 SYGVKD. The CDR3 runs 17 residues. The junction had 8 bases not matched to a gene; V was cut back by 0 bases and J by 5 bases.

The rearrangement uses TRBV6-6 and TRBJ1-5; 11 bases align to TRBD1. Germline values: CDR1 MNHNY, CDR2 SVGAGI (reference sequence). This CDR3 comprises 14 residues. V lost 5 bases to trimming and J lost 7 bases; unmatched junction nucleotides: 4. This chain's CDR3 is CASSRTGGWQPQHF. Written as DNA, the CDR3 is TGTGCCAGCAGTCGGACAGGGGGCTGGCAGCCCCAGCATTTT.

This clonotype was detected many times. The CDR3 DNA reads TGTGCCAGCAGCGTAGATGGCGGCTCCTACAATGAGCAGTTCTTC. It yields the protein CASSVDGGSYNEQFF. The chain employs TRBV9 and TRBJ2-1, with D uncertain. The ends were cut back, 0 bases at V and 0 bases at J, with 7 bases in the middle. CDR1 is SGDLS and CDR2 is YYNGEE in the germline V gene. The CDR3 contains 15 residues.

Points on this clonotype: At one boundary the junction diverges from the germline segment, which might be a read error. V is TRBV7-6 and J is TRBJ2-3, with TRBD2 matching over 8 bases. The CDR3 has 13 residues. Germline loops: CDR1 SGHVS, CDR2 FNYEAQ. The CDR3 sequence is CACSSGTRDTQYF. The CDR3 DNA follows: TGTGCCTGCAGCTCCGGGACTAGAGATACGCAGTATTTT.

The CDR3 loop reads CASSLEGLALVGGAFF. CDR3 DNA sequence: TGTGCCAGCAGCTTAGAAGGACTCGCCTTGGTCGGTGGAGCTTTCTTT. This sequence joins TRBV7-2 and TRBJ1-1; D is undetermined. Trimming removed 1 base at V and 10 bases at J, with 22 bases between. Germline CDR1 SGHTA, CDR2 FQGNSA. The CDR3 is 16 residues long.

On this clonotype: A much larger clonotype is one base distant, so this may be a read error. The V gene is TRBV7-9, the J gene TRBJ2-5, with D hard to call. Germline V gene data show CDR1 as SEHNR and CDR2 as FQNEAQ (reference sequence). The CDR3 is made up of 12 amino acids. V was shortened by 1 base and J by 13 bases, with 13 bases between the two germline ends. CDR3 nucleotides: TGTGCCAGCAGCTTAGAGGGAATTCGGCGGTACTTC. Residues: CASSLEGIRRYF.